Listed below are T cell receptor beta chains from one sample, sequenced in a study of T-cell reconstitution after alpha-beta-depleted transplantation in children. TCRdb called the PCR reads again in MiXCR, with one record for every CDR3 protein. In the table there are 200,000 to 250,000 distinct CDR3 sequences, 9.7% of which are singletons. The source material was PBMCs from the stem cell graft donor, sampled from the stem cell graft. The receptors were sampled from a human donor who donated a stem cell graft to a child with SCID. Both conserved end residues are part of each CDR3. A D gene is named only where the DNA matches it firmly. Expanded clones get a size class; other rows say once, few or many, or leave the size out.

d_call j_call clone_size v_call cdr3_nt cdr3_aa
- TRBJ2-3 many TRBV7-2 TGTGCCAGCAGCTTACGGACGGGACCCCGCGATACGCAGTATTTT CASSLRTGPRDTQYF
- TRBJ1-6 few TRBV6-5 TGTGCCAGCCATCCGACCGCTTATAATTCACCCCTCCACTTT CASHPTAYNSPLHF
TRBD1 TRBJ2-1 many TRBV9 TGTGCCAGCAGCACGAAACCGACAGGGTTAACTTACAGGGAGAATGAGCAGTTCTTC CASSTKPTGLTYRENEQFF
- TRBJ1-2 many TRBV6-5 TGTGCCAGCAGCCCCCCTTCGGTGGACTATGGCTACACCTTC CASSPPSVDYGYTF
- TRBJ2-3 - TRBV7-2 TGTGCCAGCAGCCTTCGAGGGGGGGGGACCACAGATAGGCAGTATTTT CASSLRGGGTTDRQYF
- TRBJ1-2 many TRBV10-3 TGTGCCATCAGTGGGCTGGCGGGGGGGGACTACTATGGCTACACCTTC CAISGLAGGDYYGYTF
- TRBJ2-1 many TRBV20-1 TGCAGTGCTAGAGATGAGAGGGGGGACGTCGATGAGCAGTTCTTC CSARDERGDVDEQFF
TRBD2 TRBJ2-5 many TRBV4-1 TGCGCCAGCAGCCAGTTCCGGGAGGGAGGAGGAGAGACCCAGTACTTC CASSQFREGGGETQYF
- TRBJ2-5 many TRBV29-1 TGCAGCGCACGAAGAAGGCAGGGTAAAGAGACCCAGTACTTC CSARRRQGKETQYF
- TRBJ1-6 many TRBV7-8 TGTGCCAGCACCCGAGAGTCGGGTTCACCCCTCCACTTT CASTRESGSPLHF
- TRBJ1-2 many TRBV5-5 TGTGCCAGCAGTAATATGGAAGACTATGGCTACACCTTC CASSNMEDYGYTF
TRBD2 TRBJ2-3 many TRBV3-1 TGTGCCAGCAGAAGACTAGCGGGGGGACCAGATACGCAGTATTTT CASRRLAGGPDTQYF
- TRBJ1-5 many TRBV20-1 TGCAGTGCTCGAGAGATGGAAGATCAGCCCCAGCATTTT CSAREMEDQPQHF
TRBD1 TRBJ1-4 many TRBV20-1 TGCAGTGGGATCGGGACAGGGAATGAAAAACTGTTTTTT CSGIGTGNEKLFF
- TRBJ2-1 - TRBV19 TGTGCCAGTAGTAGCCGGGTCTACAATGAGCAGTTCTTC CASSSRVYNEQFF
- TRBJ1-1 few TRBV7-8 TGTGCCAGCAGCTTGACCATGAACACTGAAGCTTTCTTT CASSLTMNTEAFF
- TRBJ2-7 many TRBV5-6 TGTGCCAGCAGCCCCTCCCTGCTGGAATACGAGCAGTACTTC CASSPSLLEYEQYF
TRBD2 TRBJ2-2 many TRBV4-2 TGTGCCAGCAGCCAAGATACTAGCGGGGGGGCCGGGGAGCTGTTTTTT CASSQDTSGGAGELFF
- TRBJ2-2 many TRBV5-1 TGCGCCAGCAGCTTGATTTCTCGAACCGGATCAGGGGAGACCGGGGAGCTGTTTTTT CASSLISRTGSGETGELFF
- TRBJ1-5 many TRBV7-2 TGTGCCAGCAGTTGGGAATATAGCAATCAGCCCCAGCATTTT CASSWEYSNQPQHF
- TRBJ2-2 many TRBV5-4 TGTGCCAGCAGCTTGGGCCGCACAGGGCAGATCGGGGAGCTGTTTTTT CASSLGRTGQIGELFF
- TRBJ1-2 few TRBV6-1 TGTGCCAGCAGTGCAGGGAGATACACTAGAAACTATGGCTACACCTTC CASSAGRYTRNYGYTF
- TRBJ2-3 many TRBV9 TGTGCCAGCAGCGTAGAAGGTTTTGGCCGGGATACGCAGTATTTT CASSVEGFGRDTQYF
- TRBJ1-1 many TRBV2 TGTGCCAGGGCACGTGTTTTTTGGGCAGGGGCGAACACTGAAGCTTTCTTT CARARVFWAGANTEAFF
- TRBJ1-1 many TRBV14 TGTGCCAGCAGCCATGGACCTATCAAAGGCACTGAAGCTTTCTTT CASSHGPIKGTEAFF
TRBD1 TRBJ1-2 many TRBV5-6 TGTGCCAGCAGCATGACAGGGGGATATGGCTACACCTTC CASSMTGGYGYTF
TRBD2 TRBJ2-1 many TRBV6-2/TRBV6-3 TGTGCCAGCACGGCCCGGGGGGGTGAGCAGTTCTTC CASTARGGEQFF
- TRBJ1-2 many TRBV6-5 TGTGCCAGCAGTTACCGACGCCAGGGAAGAGGCTACACCTTC CASSYRRQGRGYTF
- TRBJ2-2 many TRBV12-3/TRBV12-4 TGTGCCAGCAGGCCCTTGGGTCCCGGGGAGCTGTTTTTT CASRPLGPGELFF
- TRBJ2-2 - TRBV4-2 TGTGCCAGGGGCCCCAGGGGCCTCTGGGAGCTGTTTTTT CARGPRGLWELFF
- TRBJ2-4 many TRBV5-6 TGTGCCAGCAGCTTGGCAGGGACGGACATTCAGTACTTC CASSLAGTDIQYF
- TRBJ2-3 - TRBV4-2 TGTGCCAGGAGCGCAGGGCCCGGAGATACGCAGTATTTT CARSAGPGDTQYF
- TRBJ1-5 many TRBV7-9 TGTGCCAGCAGCCCCTCGGTCGGGCGGTCGGGTCAGCCCCAGCATTTT CASSPSVGRSGQPQHF
TRBD1 TRBJ2-7 - TRBV7-9 TGTGCCAGCAGCGCCAACCGGGACAGGGTTCTCGAGCAGTACTTC CASSANRDRVLEQYF
- TRBJ2-7 many TRBV28 TGTGCCAGCAGTTTACCCCCAACGGGCGAGCAGTACTTC CASSLPPTGEQYF
- TRBJ2-7 few TRBV13 TGTGCCAGCAGCCTCCGGACGGTCTCCTACGAGCAGTACTTC CASSLRTVSYEQYF
- TRBJ2-7 many TRBV28 TGTGCCAGCAGTTTGGGGCAACTCGAGCAGTACTTC CASSLGQLEQYF
- TRBJ2-1 many TRBV11-2 TGTGCCAGCAGCTTTCGGGGGAGTAGCGGATCCTACAATGAGCAGTTCTTC CASSFRGSSGSYNEQFF
- TRBJ2-4 many TRBV5-6 TGTGCCAGCAGCTTGTCGGACATTCAGTACTTC CASSLSDIQYF
- TRBJ1-5 few TRBV24-1 TGTGCCACCAGCGCCGGGAGCCTTCAGCCCCAGCATTTT CATSAGSLQPQHF
- TRBJ2-7 - TRBV7-9 TGTGCCAGCAGTAAAACAGGGGGGGAAGAGCAGTACTTC CASSKTGGEEQYF
- TRBJ2-1 - TRBV6-2/TRBV6-3 TGTGCCAGCAGTTACCCGCCTAACGGCCCCTCAGACAATGAGCAGTTCTTC CASSYPPNGPSDNEQFF
- TRBJ2-7 - TRBV12-3/TRBV12-4 TGTGCCAGCAGTTTTCGGCAGGGCTACGAGCAGTACTTC CASSFRQGYEQYF
TRBD1 TRBJ2-1 many TRBV5-1 TGCGCCAGCAGCGAACAGGGGAGCGACTACAATGAGCAGTTCTTC CASSEQGSDYNEQFF
- TRBJ2-3 many TRBV11-3 TGTGCCAGCAGCCCCTCGAGGGGGATCGTCAACACAGATACGCAGTATTTT CASSPSRGIVNTDTQYF
- TRBJ2-1 many TRBV5-6 TGTGCCAGCAGCTTCTCAGGTCCCGCCACCAATGAGCAGTTCTTC CASSFSGPATNEQFF
- TRBJ2-2 many TRBV7-6 TGTGCCAGCAGCTTAGAGGCAGGCGGCGGGGAGCTGTTTTTT CASSLEAGGGELFF
- TRBJ2-1 many TRBV6-5 TGTGCCAGCAGCGACCCGGGTGATGAGCAGTTCTTC CASSDPGDEQFF
- TRBJ1-6 many TRBV20-1 TGCAGTGCGCCTCCCCGCTCCAGGGTAAATTCACCCCTCCACTTT CSAPPRSRVNSPLHF
- TRBJ1-2 many TRBV5-1 TGCGCCAGCAGCTTGGATCCAGGAGGATCCGTTTATGGCTACACCTTC CASSLDPGGSVYGYTF
- TRBJ2-5 many TRBV5-1 TGCGCCAGCAGCCCCTTTGAGAGGGGAGGAAAAGAGACCCAGTACTTC CASSPFERGGKETQYF